This TCR beta chain originates from a study of blood T cells in healthy people across ages. In the case of this clonotype: Its antigen is still unknown.

A second PCR of roughly 7 to 11 cycles used a sample-barcoded 5' primer and a J-beta primer mix. Each cDNA molecule, via a template-switch adaptor with 12 random nucleotides, was tagged. TCRdb fed the 5' RACE reads into MiXCR, producing one record per CDR3 protein. Seen here are fewer than 2,000,000 distinct CDR3 sequences, about two fifths observed once, and the top ten hold roughly 24%. Study-level findings and limits: Naive CD4+ cell counts and diversity both ran higher in long-lived than in aged donors.

Donor samples were obtained from healthy Caucasian individuals from Russia, aged about 6 to 95. Investigators took 8.5 to 10 milliliters of peripheral blood from every donor. The sequenced material came from blood. This TCR derives from a human donor in good health.

The CDR3 nucleotides are TGCGCCAGCAGCTTGGACGGGGACCGTGGCTACACCTTC. Protein sequence: CASSLDGDRGYTF. This chain connects TRBV5-1 to TRBJ1-2, with D perhaps TRBD1 (5 bases). The germline CDR1 and CDR2 sequences are SGHRS and YFSETQ. Trimming removed 0 bases at V and 7 bases at J, with 10 bases between. This CDR3 contains 13 residues.